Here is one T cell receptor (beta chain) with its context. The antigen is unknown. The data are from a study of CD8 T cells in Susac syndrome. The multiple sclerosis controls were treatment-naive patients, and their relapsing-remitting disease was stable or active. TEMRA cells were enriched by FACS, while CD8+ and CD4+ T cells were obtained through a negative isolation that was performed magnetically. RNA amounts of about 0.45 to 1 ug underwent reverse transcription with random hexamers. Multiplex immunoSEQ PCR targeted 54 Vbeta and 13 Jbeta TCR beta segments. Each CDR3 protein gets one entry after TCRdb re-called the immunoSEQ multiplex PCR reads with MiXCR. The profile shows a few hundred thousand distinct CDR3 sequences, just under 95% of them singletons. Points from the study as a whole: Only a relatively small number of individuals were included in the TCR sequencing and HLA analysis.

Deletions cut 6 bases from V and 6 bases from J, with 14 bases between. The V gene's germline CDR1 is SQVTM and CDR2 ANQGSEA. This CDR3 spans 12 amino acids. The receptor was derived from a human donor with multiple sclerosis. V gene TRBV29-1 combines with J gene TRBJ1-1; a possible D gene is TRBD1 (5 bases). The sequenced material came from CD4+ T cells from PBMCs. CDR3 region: CSVSLGDPEAFF. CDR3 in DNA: TGCAGCGTGTCCCTGGGGGACCCTGAAGCTTTCTTT.